Each of the 8 T cell receptor beta chains below was sequenced from the same sample in a study of T cell responses to AZD1222 COVID-19 vaccine. Measured with immunoSEQ multiplex PCR; TCRdb has only the in-frame clones, and not every one. The sample shows 170,000 or so clones, about 93% of them seen only once. This material consisted of peripheral blood, taken 28 days after the second dose of the MenACWY control vaccine. The source of these receptors is an adult who received the MenACWY meningococcal vaccine as a control.

The chain joins TRBV19 to TRBJ1-1, with a weak D call TRBD1 (6 bases). The V end lost 4 bases, the J end lost 0 bases, and 15 bases lay between the germline ends. The CDR3 has 16 amino acids. Looked up from germline, CDR1 is LNHDA and CDR2 is SQIVND (reference sequence). The DNA of the CDR3 is TGTGCCAGTAGTACCCAGGCGACAGGTTTGAACACTGAAGCTTTCTTT. Translating it yields CASSTQATGLNTEAFF.

The chain uses TRBV7-2 and TRBJ2-5; D ambiguous. The germline V gene encodes CDR1 SGHTA and CDR2 FQGNSA. This CDR3 spans 13 amino acids. Trimming shortened V by 5 bases and J by 5 bases, and 12 bases separated the two germline ends. The CDR3 region is CASSRRIQETQYF. In DNA form, the CDR3 reads TGTGCCAGCAGCCGCCGCATCCAGGAGACCCAGTACTTC.

V usage is TRBV7-8 and J usage is TRBJ1-5; D perhaps matches TRBD1 (6 bases). Germline loops: CDR1 SGHVS, CDR2 FQNEAQ. This CDR3 contains 15 residues. Trimming cost V 5 bases and J 2 bases, with 13 bases left between them. The DNA of the CDR3 is TGTGCCAGCAGCCCAGGGGCCAGGGGCAATCAGCCCCAGCATTTT. Protein sequence: CASSPGARGNQPQHF. Full variable domain (remainder filled in from reference TRBV7-8 and TRBJ1-5): GAGVSQSPRYKVAKRGQDVALRCDPISGHVSLFWYQQALGQGPEFLTYFQNEAQLDKSGLPSDRFFAERPEGSVSTLKIQRTQQEDSAVYLCASSPGARGNQPQHFGDGTRLSIL.

In nucleotides, the CDR3 is TGTGCCAGCAGCTTGAAAACAGGGAGCACAGATACGCAGTATTTT. It is translated as CASSLKTGSTDTQYF. The genes are TRBV5-4 and TRBJ2-3; possibly TRBD1 for D (6 bases). Trimming removed 1 base at V and 0 bases at J, with 9 bases between. Per germline, CDR1 SGHNT and CDR2 YYREEE (reference sequence). There are 15 residues in the CDR3. Using reference TRBV5-4 and TRBJ2-3 for the parts outside the CDR3, the full variable domain is ETGVTQSPTHLIKTRGQQVTLRCSSQSGHNTVSWYQQALGQGPQFIFQYYREEENGRGNFPPRFSGLQFPNYSSELNVNALELDDSALYLCASSLKTGSTDTQYFGPGTRLTVL.

The CDR3 region has the DNA TGTGCCAGCAGCCTGGGGGCGGGGAGAGGCTACACCTTC. This encodes CASSLGAGRGYTF. The chain carries TRBV14 and TRBJ1-2; D perhaps matches TRBD1 (6 bases). Trimming stripped 4 bases from V and 8 bases from J, with 14 bases between. This CDR3 is built from 13 residues. From germline, CDR1 is SGHDN and CDR2 FVKESK.

This clone appeared a single time. The V and J genes are TRBV4-1 and TRBJ1-2; D ambiguous. Trimming pared 1 base from V and 4 bases from J, leaving 10 bases between. This CDR3 has 14 residues. CDR1 and CDR2 from the germline V gene are MGHRA and YSYEKL. The CDR3, as DNA: TGCGCCAGCAGCCAAGTGGAGGGCGGCTATGGCTACACCTTC. It yields the protein CASSQVEGGYGYTF.

The V and J genes are TRBV10-3 and TRBJ1-6; TRBD1 is a possible D gene (5 bases). Looked up from germline, CDR1 is ENHRY and CDR2 is SYGVKD. Trimming removed 7 bases at V and 10 bases at J, with 14 bases between. The CDR3 spans 13 residues. CDR3 nucleotide sequence: TGTGCCATCAAGGGGAGCGAAGGGTCACCCCTCCACTTT. As protein: CAIKGSEGSPLHF.

CDR3 protein: CASSPSGVRNIQYF. The DNA of the CDR3 is TGTGCCAGCAGCCCGTCTGGGGTGCGCAACATTCAGTACTTC. The V gene is TRBV7-9, the J gene TRBJ2-4; no reliable D call. V dropped 5 bases and J dropped 7 bases, with 15 bases sitting between them. The CDR3 consists of 14 residues. Per the germline V gene, CDR1 is SEHNR and CDR2 is FQNEAQ (reference sequence).